Below, one TCR beta chain is given with its context. Antigen specificity is unknown. The data derive from a study of cytomegalovirus exposure and HLA in healthy donors. Study details: Of all 400 or so donors who were genotyped, roughly 81% belonged to the Caucasian-associated ancestry cluster. The study, taken as a whole, reports: Analysis performed later found more than 15,000 TCR beta sequences associated with HLA alleles at 0.05 false discovery rate. Later analysis placed DRB1 highest and HLA-C lowest in TCR association rates, which differed by HLA locus. Both high specificity and high sensitivity reportedly marked the classifier's diagnosis of cytomegalovirus status.

13 Jbeta primers and 60 Vbeta primers were used for the PCR. The table came from immunoSEQ multiplex PCR; TCRdb's copy has only in-frame clones and leaves some out. This sample carries about 200,000 clones, 60% to 80% of them seen once, and the ten largest clones take 1.5% to 2%. CDR3 length: 15 amino acids. V was pared by 2 bases and J by 2 bases, with 5 bases of the junction left unmatched. Germline values: CDR1 SGDLS, CDR2 YYNGEE. The specimen sequenced was PBMCs. The TCR originated in a male donor in good health and CMV-seronegative. The rearrangement joins TRBV9 to TRBJ2-7; 9 positions agree with TRBD2. The CDR3 sequence is CASSVGLAGPYEQYF. The DNA of the CDR3 is TGTGCCAGCAGCGTCGGCCTAGCGGGACCCTACGAGCAGTACTTC.